The 29 T cell receptor beta chains listed next were all sequenced from one sample in a study of shared clonotypes between healthy human individuals. The repertoire was sequenced with immunoSEQ multiplex PCR; TCRdb's copy has only in-frame clones and lacks some. This sample yields approximately 440,000 clones, of which around 77% are seen a single time; approximately 12% belongs to the top ten. What was sequenced was PBMCs. Receptors originate from a middle-aged woman in good health. Some clones in this sample may be carry-over from other donors' samples.

This clone was detected many times. The gene calls are TRBV19 and TRBJ1-3; D not resolved. The CDR3 extends over 12 amino acids. With 4 bases removed from V and 7 bases from J, the gap between germline ends came to 8 bases. Germline V lookup: CDR1 LNHDA, CDR2 SQIVND (reference sequence). The CDR3 loop reads CASSTQRNTIYF. CDR3 DNA sequence: TGTGCCAGTAGTACCCAACGCAACACCATATATTTT.

The chain recombines TRBV5-8 with TRBJ2-7; 7 bases align to TRBD2. CDR1 SGHTS and CDR2 YDEGEE come from the germline V gene. The CDR3 loop spans 13 amino acids. The trim removed 4 bases at V and 9 bases at J, leaving 10 bases unmatched. In DNA, the CDR3 is TGTGCCAGCAGCCCCGGGACTACCAAAACGCAGTACTTC. Translated: CASSPGTTKTQYF.

The gene calls are TRBV19 and TRBJ2-7; 9 nucleotides align to TRBD1. Germline CDR1 LNHDA, CDR2 SQIVND (reference sequence). V shed 6 bases, J shed 4 bases, and the junction held 13 bases outside the gene matches. The CDR3 spans 16 residues. The DNA of the CDR3 is TGTGCCAGTAGCCCGGGGTCCAGGACAGGGGCTTACGAGCAGTACTTC. Its protein is CASSPGSRTGAYEQYF.

Remarks on this clone: Within the sample, other DNA sequences also encode this same CDR3. The rearrangement joins TRBV28 to TRBJ2-3; no definite D call. Per the germline V gene, CDR1 is MDHEN and CDR2 is SYDVKM. The CDR3 totals 11 residues. The germline V and J ends were trimmed by 5 bases and 6 bases, with 6 bases remaining between them. The CDR3 DNA sequence: TGTGCCAGCAGTCTCCGGGATACGCAGTATTTT. Its protein product is CASSLRDTQYF.

V gene TRBV6-5 combines with J gene TRBJ1-4, with a weak D call TRBD1 (6 bases). CDR3 size: 13 residues. V was shortened by 4 bases and J by 11 bases, with 14 bases between the two germline ends. Germline V gives CDR1 MNHEY, CDR2 SVGAGI. Written as DNA, the CDR3 is TGTGCCAGCAGTTTATACAGGGCTGGGAAACTGTTTTTT. Translating gives CASSLYRAGKLFF.

The rearrangement links TRBV11-2 to TRBJ2-5, with D possibly being TRBD2 (7 bases). The better agreement between TRBJ2-7 and the DNA end casts doubt on the J call. The germline gives CDR1 SGHAT, CDR2 FQNNGV. This CDR3 spans 16 amino acids. CDR3 bases: TGTGCCAGCAGCCCCCGTGTAGGGGGGGGCTCATACGAGCAGTACTTC. Amino acids: CASSPRVGGGSYEQYF.

With regard to this clone: One base separates it from a far larger clone, so it is likely a read error. Other DNA sequences in the sample encode the same CDR3. This chain links TRBV2 with TRBJ2-6, with D unclear. Per germline, CDR1 SNHLY and CDR2 FYNNEI. The V end was cut by 6 bases, the J end by 0 bases, with 9 bases between. The CDR3 is made up of 15 amino acids. The CDR3 DNA follows: TGTGCCAGCAGCCCCACGAGCTCTGGGGCCAACGTCCTGACTTTC. Translation: CASSPTSSGANVLTF.

This chain joins TRBV18 and TRBJ2-1; a weak D match, TRBD2 (5 bases). CDR3 size: 16 residues. V lost 2 bases and J lost 7, with 18 bases in between. CDR1 KGHSH and CDR2 LQKENI come from the germline V gene. CDR3: CASSPSDVGTGNEQFF. In nucleotides, the CDR3 is TGTGCCAGCTCACCAAGCGATGTCGGCACGGGGAATGAGCAGTTCTTC. Supplemented by reference TRBV18 and TRBJ2-1, the full variable domain reads NAGVMQNPRHLVRRRGQEARLRCSPMKGHSHVYWYRQLPEEGLKFMVYLQKENIIDESGMPKERFSAEFPKEGPSILRIQQVVRGDSAAYFCASSPSDVGTGNEQFFGPGTRLTVL.

This clone has only a few counts. The rearrangement links TRBV11-1 to TRBJ1-2, with TRBD1 as a possible D gene (5 bases). Germline V gene lookup returns CDR1 SGHAT and CDR2 FQDESV (reference sequence). V shed 4 bases and J shed 8 bases, with 20 bases lying between them. CDR3 size: 15 residues. The CDR3 DNA is TGTGCCAGCAGCTCGTACGCCGGGACCGGCGGAGGCTACACCTTC. Its protein product is CASSSYAGTGGGYTF.

This clone was seen more than once but under ten times. The chain has TRBV10-3 and TRBJ2-1; 15 nucleotides agree with TRBD2. The trim removed 6 bases at V and 5 bases at J, leaving 5 bases unmatched. The CDR3 runs to 16 residues. Germline CDR1 reads ENHRY; CDR2 reads SYGVKD. This CDR3 is CAIRGGTSGRNNEQFF. The CDR3, as DNA: TGTGCCATCAGGGGGGGGACTAGCGGGAGGAACAATGAGCAGTTCTTC.

The V call is TRBV5-1, the J call TRBJ2-1, with TRBD2 matching over 10 bases. Germline lookup yields CDR1 SGHRS and CDR2 YFSETQ. The CDR3 is 14 amino acids. The junction had 7 bases not matched to a gene; V was cut back by 7 bases and J by 6 bases. The CDR3 DNA sequence: TGCGCCAGCTCCCCAGCGGGAGGGCCCAATGAGCAGTTCTTC. Protein product: CASSPAGGPNEQFF. Variable domain in full (rest from reference TRBV5-1 and TRBJ2-1): KAGVTQTPRYLIKTRGQQVTLSCSPISGHRSVSWYQQTPGQGLQFLFEYFSETQRNKGNFPGRFSGRQFSNSRSEMNVSTLELGDSALYLCASSPAGGPNEQFFGPGTRLTVL.

The chain employs TRBV6-1 and TRBJ1-5, with D unresolved. CDR1 is MNHNS, CDR2 SASEGT, per germline. Trimming left V 9 bases short and J 0 bases short, with 15 bases between. This CDR3 comprises 15 residues. The CDR3 loop is CARTRDHSSNQPQHF. In nucleotides, the CDR3 is TGTGCCAGGACTAGAGATCATAGTAGCAATCAGCCCCAGCATTTT.

The chain recombines TRBV20-1 with TRBJ2-1; no clear D gene. Germline assignment: CDR1 DFQATT and CDR2 SNEGSKA (reference sequence). Deletions cut 7 bases from V and 9 bases from J, with 13 bases between. CDR3 size: 11 residues. The CDR3 DNA sequence: TGCAGTGGTTTCCTTCGTGGTGAGCAGTTCTTC. As protein: CSGFLRGEQFF.

This clone was detected a few times. The chain has TRBV6-8 and TRBJ2-2, with D possibly TRBD2 on 6 matching bases. CDR3 size: 11 residues. Germline CDR1 is MNHGY and CDR2 is SAAAGT. V gave up 11 bases and J gave up 7 bases, with 11 bases separating them. In DNA, the CDR3 is TGTGCCCGCTTTAGCGGCGGGGAGCTGTTTTTT. This sequence encodes CARFSGGELFF.

The rearrangement uses TRBV11-3 and TRBJ2-7; 7 bases match TRBD1. V lost 5 bases and J lost 7; bases outside the gene matches: 8. Looked up from germline, CDR1 is SGHNT and CDR2 is YENEEA. The CDR3 has 13 residues. This CDR3 reads CASSPGQAGEQYF. CDR3 in DNA: TGTGCCAGCAGCCCCGGACAGGCAGGGGAGCAGTACTTC.

The chain couples TRBV6-6 to TRBJ2-2; D call uncertain. The V end lost 2 bases, the J end lost 5 bases, and 6 bases lay between the germline ends. The CDR3 runs 13 residues. CDR1 is MNHNY and CDR2 is SVGAGI in the germline V gene (reference sequence). CDR3 coding DNA: TGTGCCAGCAGTTACAGGGTAACCGGGGAGCTGTTTTTT. Translated, it gives CASSYRVTGELFF.

In nucleotides, the CDR3 is TGTGCCAGCAGCCAGTTTCAGGGGAACAGTGAGCAGTACTTC. It yields the protein CASSQFQGNSEQYF. V gene TRBV14 combines with J gene TRBJ2-7, with a tentative D call TRBD1 (6 bases). CDR3 size: 14 residues. Germline V gene data show CDR1 as SGHDN and CDR2 as FVKESK. V was trimmed by 3 bases and J by 7 bases, leaving 16 bases between them.

The rearrangement joins TRBV5-1 to TRBJ2-1; either TRBD1 or TRBD2 may fit D (5 bases each). Trimming shortened V by 2 bases and J by 5 bases, and 17 bases separated the two germline ends. This CDR3 region has 16 residues. Looked up from germline, CDR1 is SGHRS and CDR2 is YFSETQ. DNA for the CDR3: TGCGCCAGCAGCTTTCAGAGGGGAAGGTCGGACAATGAGCAGTTCTTC. Translated, it gives CASSFQRGRSDNEQFF.

The DNA of the CDR3 is TGTGCCAGCAGCCCTAGGGGGTACAGGGCCGGCTACGAGCAGTACTTC. Its protein is CASSPRGYRAGYEQYF. This rearrangement joins TRBV7-3 to TRBJ2-7; D might be TRBD1 (6 bases). Per germline, CDR1 SGHTA and CDR2 FQGTGA. The germline V and J ends were trimmed by 5 bases and 3 bases, with 20 bases remaining between them. CDR3 length: 16 amino acids. Combining the CDR3 with reference TRBV7-3 and TRBJ2-7 gives the whole variable domain GAGVSQTPSNKVTEKGKYVELRCDPISGHTALYWYRQSLGQGPEFLIYFQGTGAADDSGLPNDRFFAVRPEGSVSTLKIQRTERGDSAVYLCASSPRGYRAGYEQYFGPGTRLTVT.

In its sample, this clone was seen a few times. The V gene is TRBV18, the J gene TRBJ2-1; D is undetermined. Germline V gene sequence: CDR1 KGHSH, CDR2 LQKENI. This CDR3 has 13 residues. Trimming took off 6 bases at V and 8 bases at J, with 14 bases between the two ends. Here the CDR3 reads CASSPYIGDEQFF. For the CDR3, the DNA is TGTGCCAGCTCCCCTTATATCGGTGATGAGCAGTTCTTC.

The chain carries TRBV10-2 and TRBJ2-7, with D possibly matching TRBD2 (5 bases). V dropped 4 bases and J dropped 9 bases, with 13 bases sitting between them. The CDR3 is made up of 12 amino acids. From germline, CDR1 is WSHSY and CDR2 SAAADI. The CDR3 sequence: CASSGPGSGQYF. CDR3 coding DNA: TGCGCCAGCAGTGGTCCGGGGAGCGGGCAGTACTTC.

The J gene is TRBJ1-4, the V gene TRBV5-6; a possible D gene is TRBD1 (5 bases). Germline CDR1 SGHDT, CDR2 YYEEEE. The CDR3 length is 15 residues. V lost 5 bases to trimming and J lost 0 bases, with 11 bases between them. DNA for the CDR3: TGTGCCAGCAGACCCTGGGGGGCAACTAATGAAAAACTGTTTTTT. It encodes CASRPWGATNEKLFF.

This chain joins TRBV7-9 and TRBJ1-2, with no clear D. With 7 bases removed from V and 4 bases from J, the gap between germline ends came to 25 bases. CDR3 length: 17 residues. In germline, CDR1 is SEHNR, CDR2 FQNEAQ (reference sequence). The CDR3 nucleotides read TGTGCCAGCAATGTCGGATCGTCCGGACGCGGCTTCTATGGCTACACCTTC. Amino acid sequence: CASNVGSSGRGFYGYTF.

This clone has ten or more counts. The chain recombines TRBV10-1 with TRBJ2-5; possible D gene TRBD2, 5 bases. This CDR3 has 15 residues. V was clipped by 2 bases and J by 2 bases, with 12 bases between them. Germline CDR1 reads WNHNN; CDR2 reads SYGVQD (reference sequence). CDR3 nucleotide sequence: TGCGCCAGCAGTGAGGCGGGTGGCGGGCAAGAGACCCAGTACTTC. Residues: CASSEAGGGQETQYF.

V and J are TRBV29-1 and TRBJ1-4, with 7 bases fitting TRBD1. The V gene end was trimmed by 3 bases and the J gene end by 8 bases; junction bases not matched to a gene: 6. The CDR3 is made up of 13 amino acids. CDR1 and CDR2 from the germline V gene are SQVTM and ANQGSEA. CDR3 protein: CSVEDRRGEKLFF. The DNA for the CDR3 is TGCAGCGTTGAGGACAGGAGGGGGGAAAAACTGTTTTTT.

This sequence joins TRBV6-5 and TRBJ1-3; D is perhaps TRBD1 (5 bases). The CDR3 contains 16 residues. CDR1 is MNHEY, CDR2 SVGAGI, per germline. Trimming shortened V by 2 bases and J by 0 bases, and 11 bases separated the two germline ends. The CDR3 sequence is CASSYGGIRSGNTIYF. The CDR3 DNA reads TGTGCCAGCAGTTACGGGGGAATCCGCTCTGGAAACACCATATATTTT.

The rearrangement joins TRBV19 to TRBJ2-1; TRBD1 matches at 7 bases. CDR3 length: 13 amino acids. Germline CDR1 and CDR2: LNHDA and SQIVND (reference sequence). After removal of 4 bases from V and 4 bases from J, the junction contained 1 base not matched to a gene. CDR3 nucleotides: TGTGCCAGTAGTAGGGACAGATACAATGAGCAGTTCTTC. Translation gives CASSRDRYNEQFF.

About this clone: In the same sample, other DNA sequences code for this CDR3. The rearrangement uses TRBV25-1 and TRBJ2-7, with a weak D call TRBD2 (6 bases). CDR3 size: 15 residues. Germline assignment: CDR1 MGHDK and CDR2 SYGVNS. The ends were cut back, 2 bases at V and 6 bases at J, with 17 bases in the middle. The CDR3 DNA sequence: TGTGCCAGCAGTGAACTCCTCCCAATCGGGGGCGAGCAGTACTTC. Its translation is CASSELLPIGGEQYF.

The J gene is TRBJ1-1, the V gene TRBV10-2, with 9 positions matching TRBD1. Looked up from germline, CDR1 is WSHSY and CDR2 is SAAADI. Unmatched junction bases numbered 12, after V lost 6 bases and J lost 10 bases. The CDR3 has 14 amino acids. CDR3 sequence: CASSSGTGMRVAFF. The CDR3 nucleotides are TGCGCCAGCAGCTCCGGGACAGGGATGAGGGTAGCTTTCTTT.